A selection of T cell receptor beta chains follows, all from one sample in a study of blood T cell repertoires in COVID-19. Profiling relied on immunoSEQ multiplex PCR, and the TCRdb table lists in-frame clones only, not all of them. The sample records some 40,000 clones, more than 85% being singletons. Sequenced material: peripheral blood. Source of these receptors: a man between 65 and 85 years old with acute or convalescent COVID-19. Both conserved end residues are trimmed from each CDR3. The D gene is left open where the match is weak.

>12|TRBV18|TRBJ2-5|TRBD2
ASSPAAGGETQY
>13|TRBV7-8|TRBJ2-2|TRBD1
ASSFGTEGVRELF
>13|TRBV19|TRBJ2-7|TRBD1
ASSSPGQGLHEQY
>15|TRBV5-1|TRBJ2-5|TRBD2
ASSLYGLALAQETQY
>10|TRBV18|TRBJ2-7|NA
ASSPDSSEQY
>13|TRBV19|TRBJ1-4|NA
ASSKGQGRNEKLF
>12|TRBV13|TRBJ2-1|TRBD2
ASSHQAGVDEQF
>11|TRBV7-3|TRBJ2-5|NA
ASSLTSGETQY
>12|TRBV5-1|TRBJ1-2|TRBD1
ASSLGQGNYGYT
>15|TRBV4-1|TRBJ2-7|TRBD1
ASSQDKARTGFHEQY
>13|TRBV28|TRBJ1-2|NA
ASRPSTPAAYGYT
>12|TRBV11-2|TRBJ1-1|NA
ASSLDRENTEAF
>13|TRBV7-2|TRBJ2-1|TRBD2
ASSPGGSSYNEQF
>16|TRBV10-3|TRBJ1-2|TRBD1
AISDTKGQVRSNYGYT
>10|TRBV5-4|TRBJ1-2|NA
ASSLPESGYT
>12|TRBV28|TRBJ2-3|TRBD2
ASSLRLAGHTQY
>10|TRBV29-1|TRBJ1-5|NA
SVAGSNQPQH
>11|TRBV3-1/TRBV3-2|TRBJ2-3|NA
ASSQAEADTQY
>12|TRBV5-1|TRBJ1-1|TRBD1
ASRGQGSSTEAF
>14|TRBV9|TRBJ2-1|NA
ASSVRGAPPYNEQF
>11|TRBV5-4|TRBJ2-7|NA
ASSLGSGYEQY
>13|TRBV7-2|TRBJ1-1|TRBD1
ASSLTQGAGTEAF
>11|TRBV10-3|TRBJ2-5|NA
AISSGIQETQY
>13|TRBV11-3|TRBJ1-1|TRBD1
ASSLPGGLNTEAF
>13|TRBV11-2|TRBJ2-2|NA
ASSLQGSNTGELF
>15|TRBV10-3|TRBJ2-3|TRBD1
AISESLRQGVADTQY
>12|TRBV7-2|TRBJ1-5|NA
ASSRTVSNQPQH
>13|TRBV7-9|TRBJ2-1|TRBD2
ASSSPGTRGNEQF
>10|TRBV6-5|TRBJ2-2|NA
ASRRAGGELF
>12|TRBV7-2|TRBJ2-3|NA
ASRRQASTDTQY
>13|TRBV9|TRBJ1-4|NA
ASSRGLATNEKLF
>14|TRBV7-8|TRBJ2-5|NA
ASSLRYPPSRGTQY
>11|TRBV2|TRBJ1-5|NA
ASSAGYNQPQH